This TCR beta chain comes out of a study of cytomegalovirus exposure and HLA in healthy donors. General observations from the study: The study designated 150 or so TCR beta chains cytomegalovirus-associated.

Germline CDR1 reads SGDLS; CDR2 reads YYNGEE. Trimming cost V 0 bases and J 9 bases, with 13 bases left between them. The CDR3 consists of 15 residues. TCRdb keeps only in-frame clones here, not all; method: immunoSEQ multiplex PCR. The sample has roughly 150,000 clones, about 95% seen once. A note on this clone: What it binds is not known.

The TCR was taken from a man between 18 and 29 years old in good health and CMV-seropositive. The sample taken for sequencing was PBMCs. The chain has TRBV9 and TRBJ1-6, with no clear D. The CDR3 sequence: CASSVGLAVGSPLHF. As DNA, the CDR3 is TGTGCCAGCAGCGTAGGTTTAGCGGTCGGTTCACCCCTCCACTTT.